The source of this T cell receptor (beta chain) is a study of cytomegalovirus exposure and HLA in healthy donors. Trimming removed 1 base from V and 7 bases from J; junction bases left unmatched: 5. The CDR3 is 16 residues long. Germline loops: CDR1 SGHDT, CDR2 YYEEEE. Concerning this clone itself: The antigen remains undetermined.

Findings of the study overall: Most TCR sequences showed up rarely, but some public TCRs showed up in many donors. The classifier was said to identify cytomegalovirus status with high specificity and sensitivity.

The method was immunoSEQ multiplex PCR; TCRdb's version includes in-frame clones alone and lacks a portion of them. The sample carries approximately 210,000 clones, about 84% recorded once. The sample comprised PBMCs. The chain uses TRBV5-6 and TRBJ1-6; 10 nucleotides match TRBD1. The TCR comes from a woman younger than 30 in good health and CMV-seronegative. CDR3 sequence: CASSLFPDRGNSPLHF. DNA of the CDR3: TGTGCCAGCAGCTTGTTCCCGGACAGGGGGAATTCACCCCTCCACTTT. Full variable domain (missing parts from reference TRBV5-6 and TRBJ1-6): DAGVTQSPTHLIKTRGQQVTLRCSPKSGHDTVSWYQQALGQGPQFIFQYYEEEERQRGNFPDRFSGHQFPNYSSELNVNALLLGDSALYLCASSLFPDRGNSPLHFGNGTRLTVT.